This TCR beta chain was documented in a study of CD4+ T cells in melanoma. TCRdb's copy holds only in-frame clones and misses some; the assay was immunoSEQ multiplex PCR. The repertoire holds 9,500 to 13,000 clones, with just over 65% as singletons. The CDR3 is 15 residues long. Germline trimming cut 2 bases from V and 4 bases from J; bases unmatched to any gene: 6. Germline V gene lookup returns CDR1 MGHRA and CDR2 YSYEKL. Material: cells from a culture (not recorded whether cultured in vitro). J is TRBJ2-7 and V is TRBV4-1; 9 positions match TRBD1. The receptor was isolated from a human donor with melanoma. DNA of the CDR3: TGCGCCAGCAGCCAATACCCGGACAGGGGTTACGAGCAGTACTTC. It specifies CASSQYPDRGYEQYF.